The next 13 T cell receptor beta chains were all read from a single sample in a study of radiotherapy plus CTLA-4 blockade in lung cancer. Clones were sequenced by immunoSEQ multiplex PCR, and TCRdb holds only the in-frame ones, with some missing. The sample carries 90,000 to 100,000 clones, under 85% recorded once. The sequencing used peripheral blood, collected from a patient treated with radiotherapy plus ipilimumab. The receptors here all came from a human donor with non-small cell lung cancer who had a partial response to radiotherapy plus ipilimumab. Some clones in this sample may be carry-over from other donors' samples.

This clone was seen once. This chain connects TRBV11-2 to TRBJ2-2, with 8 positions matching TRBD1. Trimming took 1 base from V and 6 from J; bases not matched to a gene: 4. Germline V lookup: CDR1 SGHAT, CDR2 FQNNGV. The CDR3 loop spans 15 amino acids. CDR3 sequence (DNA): TGTGCCAGCAGCTTAGCAGTACAGGGGGCCGGGGAGCTGTTTTTT. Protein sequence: CASSLAVQGAGELFF.

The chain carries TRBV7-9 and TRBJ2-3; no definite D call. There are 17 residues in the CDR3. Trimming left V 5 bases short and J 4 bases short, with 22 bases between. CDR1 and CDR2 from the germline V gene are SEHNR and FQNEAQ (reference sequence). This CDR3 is CASSLSQTVGLADTQYF. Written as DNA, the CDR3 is TGTGCCAGCAGCCTAAGTCAGACTGTGGGTTTGGCAGATACGCAGTATTTT.

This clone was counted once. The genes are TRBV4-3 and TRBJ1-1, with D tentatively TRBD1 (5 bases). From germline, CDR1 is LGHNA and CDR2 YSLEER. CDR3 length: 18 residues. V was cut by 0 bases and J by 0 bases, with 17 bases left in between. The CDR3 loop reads CASSQESPMRGLNTEAFF. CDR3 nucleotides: TGCGCCAGCAGCCAAGAATCCCCCATGCGGGGGTTGAACACTGAAGCTTTCTTT.

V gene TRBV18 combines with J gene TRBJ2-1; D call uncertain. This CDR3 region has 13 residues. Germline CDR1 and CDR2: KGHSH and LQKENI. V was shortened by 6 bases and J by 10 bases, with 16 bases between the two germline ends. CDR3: CASSPGALQEQFF. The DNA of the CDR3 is TGTGCCAGCTCCCCCGGTGCCCTACAGGAGCAGTTCTTC.

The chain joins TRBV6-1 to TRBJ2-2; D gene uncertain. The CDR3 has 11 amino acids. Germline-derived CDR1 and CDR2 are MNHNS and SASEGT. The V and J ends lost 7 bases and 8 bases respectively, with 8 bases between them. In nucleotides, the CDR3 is TGTGCCAGCACCTTCGGGGGGGAGCTGTTTTTT. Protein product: CASTFGGELFF.

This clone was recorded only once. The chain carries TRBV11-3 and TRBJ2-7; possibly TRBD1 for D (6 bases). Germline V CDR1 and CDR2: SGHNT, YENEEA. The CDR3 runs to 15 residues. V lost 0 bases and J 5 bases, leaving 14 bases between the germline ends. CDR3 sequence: CASSLEVTGTHEQYF. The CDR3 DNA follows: TGTGCCAGCAGCTTAGAGGTGACAGGAACGCACGAGCAGTACTTC.

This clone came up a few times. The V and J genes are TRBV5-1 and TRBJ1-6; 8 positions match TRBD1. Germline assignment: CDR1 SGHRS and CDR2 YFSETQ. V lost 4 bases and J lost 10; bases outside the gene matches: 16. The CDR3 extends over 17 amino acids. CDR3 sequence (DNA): TGCGCCAGCAGCGCACTCACAGGGGGTCTTATGGTGTCACCCCTCCACTTT. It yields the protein CASSALTGGLMVSPLHF.

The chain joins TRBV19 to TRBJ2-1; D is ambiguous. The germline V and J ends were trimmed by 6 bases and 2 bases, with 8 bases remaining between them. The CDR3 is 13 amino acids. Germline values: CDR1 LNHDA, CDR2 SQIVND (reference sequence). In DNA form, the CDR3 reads TGTGCCAGTAGCTTGCAGGCCTACAATGAGCAGTTCTTC. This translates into CASSLQAYNEQFF.

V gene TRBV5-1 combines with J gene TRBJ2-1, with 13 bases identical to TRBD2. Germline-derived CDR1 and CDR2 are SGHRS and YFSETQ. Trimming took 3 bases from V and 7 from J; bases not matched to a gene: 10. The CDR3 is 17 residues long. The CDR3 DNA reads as TGCGCCAGCAGCTGGGGGACTAGCGGGAAGGCAGGAAATGAGCAGTTCTTC. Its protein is CASSWGTSGKAGNEQFF.

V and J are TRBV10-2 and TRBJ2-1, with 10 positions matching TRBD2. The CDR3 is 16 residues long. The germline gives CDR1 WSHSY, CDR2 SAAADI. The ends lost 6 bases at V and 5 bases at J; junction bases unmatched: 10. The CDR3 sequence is CASSALLAGRNNEQFF. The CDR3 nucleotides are TGCGCCAGCAGCGCGTTACTAGCGGGACGAAACAATGAGCAGTTCTTC.

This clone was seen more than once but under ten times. The CDR3 sequence is CASSYWAGGGETQYF. The CDR3 region has the DNA TGTGCCAGCAGTTACTGGGCAGGAGGCGGCGAGACCCAGTACTTC. This chain connects TRBV6-5 to TRBJ2-5, with D possibly TRBD2 on 5 matching bases. This CDR3 comprises 15 residues. Deletions cut 1 base from V and 5 bases from J, with 14 bases between. Germline values: CDR1 MNHEY, CDR2 SVGAGI.

CDR3 sequence: CASSQDAGSGEKLFF. The CDR3 DNA is TGCGCCAGCAGCCAAGATGCGGGGAGCGGTGAAAAACTGTTTTTT. The rearrangement uses TRBV4-3 and TRBJ1-4; the D is unclear. Germline CDR1 is LGHNA and CDR2 is YSLEER. Trimming removed 0 bases at V and 7 bases at J, with 12 bases between. The CDR3 totals 15 residues.

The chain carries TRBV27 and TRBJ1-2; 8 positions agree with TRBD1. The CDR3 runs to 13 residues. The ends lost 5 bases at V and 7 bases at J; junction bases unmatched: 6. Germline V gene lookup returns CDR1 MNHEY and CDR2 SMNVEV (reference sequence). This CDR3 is CASSAGQGSGYTF. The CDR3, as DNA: TGTGCCAGCAGTGCAGGACAGGGTAGTGGCTACACCTTC.